Presented here are 31 T cell receptor beta chains from one specimen sequenced in a study of T-cell memory formation after mild COVID-19. One entry per CDR3 protein, called by TCRdb with MiXCR from the 5' RACE reads. The repertoire consists of hundreds of thousands of distinct CDR3 sequences, with approximately 25% occurring once and the leading ten covering about an eighth. Sequencing input: PBMCs or a T cell subset sorted from them (not recorded which). These receptors were obtained from an adult woman who had mild COVID-19 (a few samples of this study predate the infection). Cell type and time point are not known.

This clonotype occurred a few times. The J gene is TRBJ2-1, the V gene TRBV10-3; 10 nucleotides agree with TRBD2. The ends lost 7 bases at V and 5 bases at J; junction bases unmatched: 2. Germline V gene sequence: CDR1 ENHRY, CDR2 SYGVKD. The CDR3 covers 13 residues. This CDR3 reads CAINGLADNEQFF. The CDR3 DNA sequence: TGTGCCATCAACGGACTAGCGGACAATGAGCAGTTCTTC.

The chain combines TRBV18 with TRBJ2-4; D ambiguous. There are 12 residues in the CDR3. The germline V gene has CDR1 KGHSH and CDR2 LQKENI. V lost 0 bases to trimming and J lost 8 bases, with 5 bases between them. The CDR3 loop reads CASSPPGYIQYF. The CDR3 DNA follows: TGTGCCAGCTCACCACCGGGATACATTCAGTACTTC. The full variable domain, its missing parts supplied by reference TRBV18 and TRBJ2-4, is NAGVMQNPRHLVRRRGQEARLRCSPMKGHSHVYWYRQLPEEGLKFMVYLQKENIIDESGMPKERFSAEFPKEGPSILRIQQVVRGDSAAYFCASSPPGYIQYFGAGTRLSVL.

The CDR3 spells CASSIQQSGTTEAFF. In nucleotides, the CDR3 is TGTGCCAGTAGTATACAGCAGTCCGGGACCACTGAAGCTTTCTTT. The rearrangement links TRBV19 to TRBJ1-1; a weak D match, TRBD1 (5 bases). This CDR3 has 15 amino acids. Germline CDR1 and CDR2: LNHDA and SQIVND (reference sequence). V gave up 2 bases and J gave up 4 bases, with 14 bases separating them.

This rearrangement joins TRBV7-6 to TRBJ2-2; TRBD2 might be the D (6 bases). The CDR3 runs to 16 residues. The V gene's germline CDR1 is SGHVS and CDR2 FNYEAQ. The ends were cut back, 0 bases at V and 5 bases at J, with 13 bases in the middle. DNA for the CDR3: TGTGCCAGCAGCTTAGCGGGAGGCCCGAGGACCGGGGAGCTGTTTTTT. Residues: CASSLAGGPRTGELFF.

In regard to this clonotype: An end of the junction differs from the germline gene, which may be a read error. V and J are TRBV25-1 and TRBJ1-5, with 8 positions matching TRBD1. Germline assignment: CDR1 MGHDK and CDR2 SYGVNS. There are 16 residues in the CDR3. CDR3 nucleotide sequence: TGTGCCACCAGTGCCGCCGGGACAGGCCTCAATCAGCCCCAGCATTTT. It codes for CATSAAGTGLNQPQHF.

This clonotype was observed at least ten times. The junction differs from germline at one of its ends, possibly a read error. This sequence joins TRBV5-1 and TRBJ2-2, with D tentatively TRBD1 or TRBD2 (5 bases each). The CDR3 is made up of 15 amino acids. The germline V gene encodes CDR1 SGHRS and CDR2 YFSETQ. CDR3: CASSLGTANTGELFF. CDR3 nucleotides: TGTGCCAGCAGCTTAGGGACGGCAAACACCGGGGAGCTGTTTTTT.

The chain combines TRBV5-4 with TRBJ2-3; D ambiguous. Trimming pared 2 bases from V and 2 bases from J, leaving 6 bases between. The CDR3 is 13 residues long. From germline, CDR1 is SGHNT and CDR2 YYREEE (reference sequence). CDR3 amino acids: CASSLTPTDTQYF. The CDR3 region has the DNA TGTGCCAGCAGCTTAACCCCCACAGATACGCAGTATTTT. The full variable domain, its missing parts supplied by reference TRBV5-4 and TRBJ2-3, is ETGVTQSPTHLIKTRGQQVTLRCSSQSGHNTVSWYQQALGQGPQFIFQYYREEENGRGNFPPRFSGLQFPNYSSELNVNALELDDSALYLCASSLTPTDTQYFGPGTRLTVL.

This clonotype was recorded a few times. The rearrangement joins TRBV12-3 or TRBV12-4 to TRBJ1-2, with TRBD1 identical over 7 bases. The V segment lost 6 bases and the J segment 2 bases; nucleotides outside the gene matches: 3. This CDR3 is 13 amino acids long. CDR3 loop: CASRPTGNYGYTF. CDR3 nucleotide sequence: TGTGCCAGCAGGCCGACAGGGAACTATGGCTACACCTTC.

A few counts support this clonotype. The V gene is TRBV12-3 or TRBV12-4, the J gene TRBJ1-1; possibly TRBD1 for D (6 bases). The V gene lost 3 bases and the J gene lost 6 bases, with 14 bases spanning the gap. The CDR3 runs 14 residues. The CDR3 is CASSFRGRGPEAFF. CDR3 sequence (DNA): TGTGCCAGCAGTTTCCGGGGGCGAGGCCCTGAAGCTTTCTTT.

The CDR3 sequence: CSAKGQYSNQPQHF. Written as DNA, the CDR3 is TGCAGTGCGAAGGGACAGTATAGCAATCAGCCCCAGCATTTT. The chain joins TRBV20-1 to TRBJ1-5, with TRBD1 identical over 7 bases. The CDR3 runs to 14 residues. Trimming at V came to 6 bases and at J to 0 bases, leaving 5 bases not matched to a gene. Germline V CDR1 and CDR2: DFQATT, SNEGSKA (reference sequence).

The V call is TRBV9, the J call TRBJ2-5; D possibly corresponds to TRBD1 (5 bases). Germline CDR1 and CDR2: SGDLS and YYNGEE. The CDR3 runs 12 residues. Trimming shortened V by 4 bases and J by 7 bases, and 11 bases separated the two germline ends. CDR3 sequence reads: CASSPAQGTQYF. The DNA of the CDR3 is TGTGCCAGCAGCCCCGCCCAGGGGACCCAGTACTTC.

The chain links TRBV11-1 to TRBJ2-5; D call uncertain. Germline CDR1 SGHAT, CDR2 FQDESV (reference sequence). Trimming took off 5 bases at V and 2 bases at J, with 9 bases between the two ends. The CDR3 runs 13 residues. CDR3 sequence (DNA): TGTGCCAGCAGCGCGACGCGACAAGAGACCCAGTACTTC. As protein: CASSATRQETQYF.

There are a few counts of this clonotype. CDR3 sequence reads: CATSDLGGQETQYF. The CDR3 region has the DNA TGTGCCACCAGTGATTTGGGTGGACAAGAGACCCAGTACTTC. The chain combines TRBV24-1 with TRBJ2-5; D gene unclear. Trimming took off 0 bases at V and 2 bases at J, with 6 bases between the two ends. This CDR3 has 14 residues. Germline V gives CDR1 KGHDR, CDR2 SFDVKD.

This clonotype was seen only a few times. V usage is TRBV29-1 and J usage is TRBJ1-1, with D hard to call. V dropped 4 bases and J dropped 4 bases, with 10 bases sitting between them. The CDR3 spans 12 residues. Germline V gives CDR1 SQVTM, CDR2 ANQGSEA. CDR3 in amino acids: CSVGVLVTEAFF. The CDR3 DNA sequence: TGCAGCGTTGGGGTTTTAGTCACTGAAGCTTTCTTT.

This chain's CDR3 is CASGLHPGLVALYEQYF. The CDR3 DNA sequence: TGTGCTAGTGGTTTGCATCCGGGACTAGTCGCTCTCTACGAGCAGTACTTC. V is TRBV12-5 and J is TRBJ2-7; 8 nucleotides agree with TRBD2. V lost 2 bases and J lost 3; bases outside the gene matches: 12. Germline V gene sequence: CDR1 LGHNT, CDR2 FRNRAP. The length of the CDR3 is 17 residues.

This chain uses TRBV3-1 with TRBJ1-1, with D perhaps matching TRBD1 (5 bases). V lost 4 bases and J lost 1, with 10 bases in between. Germline values: CDR1 LGHDT, CDR2 YNNKEL (reference sequence). The CDR3 runs 14 residues. The CDR3 DNA follows: TGTGCCAGCAGCCCATTCCAGGGGAACACTGAAGCTTTCTTT. Translation gives CASSPFQGNTEAFF.

This sequence joins TRBV19 and TRBJ1-1; no clear D. The CDR3 has 10 residues. Trimming took off 10 bases at V and 6 bases at J, with 9 bases between the two ends. Germline V gene lookup returns CDR1 LNHDA and CDR2 SQIVND (reference sequence). CDR3 DNA sequence: TGTGCCACCCCGGGCGCTGAAGCTTTCTTT. It translates to CATPGAEAFF.

There are a few counts of this clonotype. This rearrangement joins TRBV7-9 to TRBJ2-1, with 9 bases fitting TRBD2. The J segment lost 4 bases and the V segment lost 7 bases, leaving 11 bases of the junction unmatched. In germline, CDR1 is SEHNR, CDR2 FQNEAQ (reference sequence). The CDR3 spans 16 residues. CDR3 DNA: TGTGCCAGCATTAGCAGCGGGAGGACCGCTTACAATGAGCAGTTCTTC. Encoded protein: CASISSGRTAYNEQFF.

J is TRBJ1-1 and V is TRBV7-2; perhaps TRBD1 as D (5 bases). Trimming took off 5 bases at V and 11 bases at J, with 15 bases between the two ends. Germline V lookup: CDR1 SGHTA, CDR2 FQGNSA. The CDR3 length is 12 residues. The CDR3: CASSQPGLAAFF. As DNA, the CDR3 is TGTGCCAGCAGCCAACCGGGACTAGCGGCTTTCTTT.

This rearrangement joins TRBV7-9 to TRBJ1-2, with TRBD1 matching over 10 bases. CDR3 length: 16 amino acids. Germline loops: CDR1 SEHNR, CDR2 FQNEAQ (reference sequence). J lost 6 bases, V lost 4 bases, and 11 bases had no gene match. This CDR3 reads CASSSTDRGAPNGYTF. CDR3 nucleotide sequence: TGTGCCAGCAGCTCGACGGACAGGGGGGCGCCAAATGGCTACACCTTC.

This clonotype was recorded a few times. This chain uses TRBV30 with TRBJ2-7; either TRBD1 or TRBD2 may supply D (5 bases each). V was clipped by 2 bases and J by 0 bases, with 11 bases between them. The CDR3 covers 14 residues. Germline CDR1 GTSNPN, CDR2 SVGIG (reference sequence). Here the CDR3 reads CAWSTRGNSYEQYF. CDR3 coding DNA: TGTGCCTGGAGTACGAGGGGTAACTCCTACGAGCAGTACTTC.

The rearrangement uses TRBV5-1 and TRBJ1-1; 11 bases align to TRBD1. From germline, CDR1 is SGHRS and CDR2 YFSETQ. The CDR3 has 14 residues. J was trimmed by 3 bases and V by 4 bases; bases with no gene match: 2. The CDR3 loop reads CASSAGQGDTEAFF. The CDR3 DNA is TGCGCCAGCAGCGCGGGACAGGGGGACACTGAAGCTTTCTTT. The whole variable domain, filled in from reference TRBV5-1 and TRBJ1-1, reads KAGVTQTPRYLIKTRGQQVTLSCSPISGHRSVSWYQQTPGQGLQFLFEYFSETQRNKGNFPGRFSGRQFSNSRSEMNVSTLELGDSALYLCASSAGQGDTEAFFGQGTRLTVV.

This clonotype was detected only a few times. Mismatch with germline at one junction end may stem from a read error. This sequence joins TRBV15 and TRBJ2-7; a possible D gene is TRBD2 (5 bases). The germline V gene has CDR1 LNHNV and CDR2 YYDKDF (reference sequence). This CDR3 contains 13 residues. CDR3 sequence reads: CATSSPGNYEQYF. CDR3 nucleotides: TGTGCCACCAGCAGCCCCGGGAACTACGAGCAGTATTTC.

J is TRBJ2-2 and V is TRBV6-2 or TRBV6-3, with D unclear. The CDR3 is 16 amino acids. Germline V CDR1 and CDR2: MNHEY, SVGEGT. With 3 bases removed from V and 5 bases from J, the gap between germline ends came to 16 bases. The CDR3: CASSYRRGRPTGELFF. CDR3 DNA sequence: TGTGCCAGCAGTTATCGGCGTGGCCGACCTACCGGGGAGCTGTTTTTT.

Worth noting for this clonotype: Sequence at one end of the junction differs from germline and may be a read error. This chain uses TRBV4-1 with TRBJ2-7; 10 bases match TRBD2. The CDR3 consists of 15 residues. Germline values: CDR1 MGHRA, CDR2 YSYEKL. This CDR3 reads CDSSHAGLAESEQYF. As DNA, the CDR3 is TGCGACAGCAGCCACGCTGGACTAGCGGAGTCCGAGCAGTACTTC.

This clonotype was counted between two and nine times. V usage is TRBV7-6 and J usage is TRBJ1-1; D gene unclear. There are 15 residues in the CDR3. Germline CDR1 and CDR2: SGHVS and FNYEAQ. The ends were cut back, 2 bases at V and 1 base at J, with 11 bases in the middle. For the CDR3, the DNA is TGTGCCAGCAGCTTAAATGCCAGAGGGAACACTGAAGCTTTCTTT. Translated: CASSLNARGNTEAFF.

The rearrangement joins TRBV4-3 to TRBJ1-5; D not certain. Germline V CDR1 and CDR2: LGHNA, YSLEER. The CDR3 extends over 16 amino acids. With 0 bases removed from V and 0 bases from J, the gap between germline ends came to 9 bases. CDR3 coding DNA: TGCGCCAGCAGCCAAGAGCCGGTCCATAGCAATCAGCCCCAGCATTTT. Its translation: CASSQEPVHSNQPQHF.

In this sample, this clonotype turned up a few times. The rearrangement uses TRBV4-2 and TRBJ1-1; D is undetermined. This CDR3 has 14 amino acids. The germline gives CDR1 LGHNA, CDR2 YNFKEQ. The V gene lost 1 base and the J gene lost 4 bases, with 10 bases spanning the gap. Written as DNA, the CDR3 is TGTGCCAGCAGCCAAGGACTCGCGGGCACTGAAGCTTTCTTT. Translation: CASSQGLAGTEAFF.

This clonotype appeared a few times. The rearrangement uses TRBV12-5 and TRBJ2-1; D might be TRBD2 (6 bases). The germline gives CDR1 LGHNT, CDR2 FRNRAP. The CDR3 runs 15 residues. V shed 8 bases and J shed 4 bases, with 18 bases lying between them. CDR3 sequence reads: CASWPSVNLYNEQFF. CDR3 nucleotide sequence: TGTGCTAGTTGGCCTAGCGTTAATTTATACAATGAGCAGTTCTTC.

This clonotype occurred many times. This sequence joins TRBV2 and TRBJ2-3, with D perhaps given as TRBD1 or TRBD2 (5 bases each). Trimming shortened V by 10 bases and J by 0 bases, and 17 bases separated the two germline ends. The germline gives CDR1 SNHLY, CDR2 FYNNEI. There are 15 residues in the CDR3. CDR3 sequence: CAMKMGDYSTDTQYF. CDR3 DNA: TGTGCCATGAAAATGGGGGATTATAGCACAGATACGCAGTATTTT. The complete variable domain, with remaining parts taken from reference TRBV2 and TRBJ2-3, reads EPEVTQTPSHQVTQMGQEVILRCVPISNHLYFYWYRQILGQKVEFLVSFYNNEISEKSEIFDDQFSVERPDGSNFTLKIRSTKLEDSAMYFCAMKMGDYSTDTQYFGPGTRLTVL.

This clonotype was observed a handful of times. This chain links TRBV9 with TRBJ2-7; the D call may be TRBD1 or TRBD2 (6 bases each). Trimming removed 1 base at V and 3 bases at J, with 11 bases between. The germline gives CDR1 SGDLS, CDR2 YYNGEE. The CDR3 sequence is 14 residues long. CDR3 sequence reads: CASSVHEGGYEQYF. The CDR3 DNA reads TGTGCCAGCAGCGTACACGAGGGGGGCTACGAGCAGTACTTC.